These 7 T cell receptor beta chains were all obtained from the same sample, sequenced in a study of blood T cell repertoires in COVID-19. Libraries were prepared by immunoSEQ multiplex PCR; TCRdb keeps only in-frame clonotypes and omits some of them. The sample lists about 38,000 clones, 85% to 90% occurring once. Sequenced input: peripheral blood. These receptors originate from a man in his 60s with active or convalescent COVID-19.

The CDR3 spells CASSEMGREPYNEQFF. In DNA, the CDR3 is TGTGCCAGCAGTGAAATGGGAAGGGAGCCGTACAATGAGCAGTTCTTC. The V call is TRBV2, the J call TRBJ2-1; TRBD2 might be the D (5 bases). Trimming removed 2 bases from V and 4 bases from J, with 15 bases in between. The CDR3 is made up of 16 amino acids. Germline-derived CDR1 and CDR2 are SNHLY and FYNNEI.

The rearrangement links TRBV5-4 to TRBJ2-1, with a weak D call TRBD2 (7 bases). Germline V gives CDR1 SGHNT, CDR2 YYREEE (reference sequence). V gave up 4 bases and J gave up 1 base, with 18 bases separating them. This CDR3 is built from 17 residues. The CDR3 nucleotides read TGTGCCAGCAGCCCCCGGGGCGGGGGCATATCCTACAATGAGCAGTTCTTC. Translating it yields CASSPRGGGISYNEQFF.

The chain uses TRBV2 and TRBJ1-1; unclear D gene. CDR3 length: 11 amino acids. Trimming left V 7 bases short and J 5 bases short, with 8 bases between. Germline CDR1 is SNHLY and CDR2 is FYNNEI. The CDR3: CASIWRTEAFF. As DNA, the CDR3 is TGTGCCAGCATCTGGAGGACTGAAGCTTTCTTT.

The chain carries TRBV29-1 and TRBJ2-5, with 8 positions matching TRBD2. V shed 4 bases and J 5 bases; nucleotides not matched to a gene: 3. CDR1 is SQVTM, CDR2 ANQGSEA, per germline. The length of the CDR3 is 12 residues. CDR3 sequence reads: CSVGRGGETQYF. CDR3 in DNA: TGCAGCGTTGGACGGGGGGGGGAGACCCAGTACTTC.

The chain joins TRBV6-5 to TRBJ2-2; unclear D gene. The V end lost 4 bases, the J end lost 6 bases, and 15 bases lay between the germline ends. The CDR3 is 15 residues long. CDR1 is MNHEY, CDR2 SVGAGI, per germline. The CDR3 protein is CASSLTLQASGELFF. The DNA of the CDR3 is TGTGCCAGCAGTTTGACACTTCAGGCGTCCGGGGAGCTGTTTTTT.

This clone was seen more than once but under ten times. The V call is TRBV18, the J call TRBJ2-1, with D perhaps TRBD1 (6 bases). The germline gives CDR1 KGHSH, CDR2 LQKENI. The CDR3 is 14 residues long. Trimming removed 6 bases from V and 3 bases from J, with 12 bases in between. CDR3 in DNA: TGTGCCAGCTCTCTTACAGGGTACTACAATGAGCAGTTCTTC. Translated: CASSLTGYYNEQFF.

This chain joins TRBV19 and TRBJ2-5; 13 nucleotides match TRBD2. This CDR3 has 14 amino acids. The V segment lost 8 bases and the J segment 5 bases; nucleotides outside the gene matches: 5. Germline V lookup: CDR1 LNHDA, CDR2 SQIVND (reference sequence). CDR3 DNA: TGTGCCAGTGGGACTAGCGGGAACCGGGAGACCCAGTACTTC. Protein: CASGTSGNRETQYF.